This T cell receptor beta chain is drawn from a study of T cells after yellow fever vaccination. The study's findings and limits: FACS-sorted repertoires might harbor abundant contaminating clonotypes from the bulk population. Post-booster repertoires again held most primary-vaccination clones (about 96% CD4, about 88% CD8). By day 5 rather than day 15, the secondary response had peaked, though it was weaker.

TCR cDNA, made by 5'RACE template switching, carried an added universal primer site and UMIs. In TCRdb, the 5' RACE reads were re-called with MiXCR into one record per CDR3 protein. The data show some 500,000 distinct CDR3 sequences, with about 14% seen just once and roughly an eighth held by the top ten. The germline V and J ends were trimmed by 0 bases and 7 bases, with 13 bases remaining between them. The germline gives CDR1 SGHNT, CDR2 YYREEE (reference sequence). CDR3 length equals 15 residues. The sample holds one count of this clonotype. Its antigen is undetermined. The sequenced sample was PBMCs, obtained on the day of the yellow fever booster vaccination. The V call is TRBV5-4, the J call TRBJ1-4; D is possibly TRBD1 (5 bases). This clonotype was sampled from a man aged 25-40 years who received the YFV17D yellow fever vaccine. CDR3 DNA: TGTGCCAGCAGCTTGGGGGGGACTTTCGGTGAAAAACTGTTTTTT. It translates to CASSLGGTFGEKLFF. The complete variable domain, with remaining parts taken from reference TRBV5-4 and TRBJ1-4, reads ETGVTQSPTHLIKTRGQQVTLRCSSQSGHNTVSWYQQALGQGPQFIFQYYREEENGRGNFPPRFSGLQFPNYSSELNVNALELDDSALYLCASSLGGTFGEKLFFGSGTQLSVL.